The text below deals with one T cell receptor beta chain. Its specificity is unknown. This entry belongs to a study of cytomegalovirus exposure and HLA in healthy donors. Study results and limitations: TCR association rates varied by HLA locus in a later analysis, with DRB1 highest and HLA-C lowest. Researchers had no immune exposure information except CMV serostatus available. It was confirmed in vitro that a few of the CMV-associated chains were specific for CMV antigens. It was reported that the classifier diagnosed cytomegalovirus status with high specificity and sensitivity in both the original and validation cohorts.

PCR amplification relied on 60 Vbeta primers (plus 13 Jbeta primers). TCRdb keeps only in-frame clones here, not all; method: immunoSEQ multiplex PCR. This sample carries 120,000 or so clones, roughly four fifths of them seen once, and the ten largest clones take around 2%. Sequencing input: PBMCs. The receptor comes from a man between 40 and 49 years old in good health and CMV-seronegative.

The CDR3 coding sequence is TGTGCCAGCAGAACGGGACAGGGTGCTTCCAGTGAGCAGTTCTTC. Translation: CASRTGQGASSEQFF. The chain recombines TRBV7-2 with TRBJ2-1, with 9 bases fitting TRBD1. The length of the CDR3 is 15 residues. Germline trimming cut 6 bases from V and 9 bases from J; bases unmatched to any gene: 12. Germline V gives CDR1 SGHTA, CDR2 FQGNSA.